This T cell receptor (beta chain) is drawn from a study of blood T cell repertoires in COVID-19. Whole-study context: Samples came from the United States, Italy and Spain, spanning acute and convalescent COVID-19. Sources were T cells, B-cell-depleted T cells, or PBMCs; the material itself was cDNA or gDNA.

This clone is a singleton in its sample. Original processing methods: Nucleated cell counts were estimated from reference gene primer amplification. Measured with immunoSEQ multiplex PCR; TCRdb has only the in-frame clones, and not every one. The V and J calls and clone size were taken over from that table, and D and trimming were inferred from the DNA. This table has 250,000 to 350,000 clones, around 88% appearing once. The CDR3 has 15 residues. Germline CDR1 reads SGHRS; CDR2 reads YFSETQ. V lost 0 bases and J lost 7, with 13 bases in between. What was sequenced was peripheral blood. The V call is TRBV5-1, the J call TRBJ1-4, with no clear D. This TCR derives from a man younger than 40 with acute or convalescent COVID-19. For the CDR3, the DNA is TGCGCCAGCAGCTTGGTGGGCGACCGGTCTGAAAAACTGTTTTTT. Protein sequence: CASSLVGDRSEKLFF. Filled out from reference TRBV5-1 and TRBJ1-4, the complete variable domain reads KAGVTQTPRYLIKTRGQQVTLSCSPISGHRSVSWYQQTPGQGLQFLFEYFSETQRNKGNFPGRFSGRQFSNSRSEMNVSTLELGDSALYLCASSLVGDRSEKLFFGSGTQLSVL.